These 17 T cell receptor beta chains were sequenced from one sample in a study of early T cells in non-severe SARS-CoV-2 infection. TCRdb reprocessed the 5' RACE reads with MiXCR, giving one entry per CDR3 protein. The table lists 35,000 to 45,000 distinct CDR3 sequences, over 8.5% of them singletons, with around 12% in the top ten. What was sequenced was whole blood. These receptors all come from an adult who was a healthcare worker with PCR-confirmed SARS-CoV-2 infection or an uninfected control (not recorded which).

This clonotype occurred a few times. This chain connects TRBV5-5 to TRBJ2-1, with 9 bases that match TRBD1. Trimming removed 4 bases from V and 10 bases from J; junction bases left unmatched: 12. CDR1 is SGHKS, CDR2 YYEKEE, per germline (reference sequence). CDR3 size: 15 residues. The CDR3 sequence: CASSIRTGATGEQFF. CDR3 bases: TGTGCCAGCAGCATACGGACAGGGGCTACAGGGGAGCAGTTCTTC.

The chain joins TRBV27 to TRBJ1-1; maybe TRBD1 (6 bases). Trimming stripped 7 bases from V and 5 bases from J, with 20 bases between. The CDR3 runs 15 residues. Germline values: CDR1 MNHEY, CDR2 SMNVEV (reference sequence). The CDR3 coding sequence is TGTGCCAGCACCCCCCACGACAGGCCTCAGACTGAAGCTTTCTTT. Its translation: CASTPHDRPQTEAFF.

Comment on this clonotype: The junction and the germline gene differ at one end; a read error may be behind it. The CDR3 is CASSQVRDHPGNEQFF. Written as DNA, the CDR3 is TGTGCCAGCAGTCAAGTAAGGGATCATCCGGGGAATGAGCAGTTCTTC. The V gene is TRBV14, the J gene TRBJ2-1; tentative D call: TRBD2 (5 bases). The CDR3 consists of 16 residues. CDR1 and CDR2 from the germline V gene are SGHDN and FVKESK.

The chain joins TRBV7-9 to TRBJ1-1; tentative D call: TRBD1 (5 bases). The CDR3 has 13 amino acids. V was cut by 2 bases and J by 3 bases, with 7 bases left in between. CDR1 and CDR2 from the germline V gene are SEHNR and FQNEAQ (reference sequence). CDR3 in amino acids: CASSLWGYTEAFF. CDR3 in DNA: TGTGCCAGCAGCTTATGGGGGTACACTGAAGCTTTCTTT.

This rearrangement joins TRBV7-2 to TRBJ1-1; 10 positions agree with TRBD1. Germline trimming cut 6 bases from V and 7 bases from J; bases unmatched to any gene: 11. Germline lookup yields CDR1 SGHTA and CDR2 FQGNSA. The CDR3 has 15 residues. CDR3 DNA: TGTGCCAGCAGATTACACCCGGGACAGGGGATTGAAGCTTTCTTT. As protein: CASRLHPGQGIEAFF.

This chain uses TRBV19 with TRBJ2-3, with TRBD2 matching 11 bases. With 6 bases clipped from V and 3 bases from J, the junction kept 11 bases outside the gene matches. The CDR3 length is 17 residues. From germline, CDR1 is LNHDA and CDR2 SQIVND (reference sequence). CDR3 residues: CASSPASGGWGTDTQYF. As DNA, the CDR3 is TGTGCCAGTAGCCCGGCTAGCGGGGGGTGGGGAACAGATACGCAGTATTTT.

This clonotype was recorded at least ten times. V is TRBV6-4 and J is TRBJ2-3; D call uncertain. The CDR3 has 14 residues. Germline CDR1 and CDR2: MRHNA and SNTAGT. V was shortened by 3 bases and J by 4 bases, with 11 bases between the two germline ends. In DNA, the CDR3 is TGTGCCAGCAGTGAGCACCCCCAGGCAGATACGCAGTATTTT. It translates to CASSEHPQADTQYF.

The sample holds many counts of this clonotype. The rearrangement joins TRBV3-1 to TRBJ1-2; no definite D call. Germline lookup yields CDR1 LGHDT and CDR2 YNNKEL (reference sequence). The V end lost 4 bases, the J end lost 8 bases, and 11 bases lay between the germline ends. The CDR3 covers 12 residues. This chain's CDR3 is CASSPRPGGYTF. CDR3 nucleotides: TGTGCCAGCAGCCCCAGACCTGGGGGCTACACCTTC.

This clonotype was seen a few times. The rearrangement joins TRBV6-1 to TRBJ2-1; a weak D match, TRBD2 (5 bases). CDR3 size: 14 residues. The germline V and J ends were trimmed by 6 bases and 5 bases, with 14 bases remaining between them. Germline assignment: CDR1 MNHNS and CDR2 SASEGT. The CDR3 loop reads CASSGLPPNNEQFF. As DNA, the CDR3 is TGTGCCAGCAGCGGACTTCCGCCTAACAATGAGCAGTTCTTC.

This clonotype showed up many times. This chain links TRBV6-5 with TRBJ1-2; D may be TRBD1 (6 bases). V lost 0 bases and J lost 2, with 7 bases in between. Germline-derived CDR1 and CDR2 are MNHEY and SVGAGI. The CDR3 extends over 14 amino acids. The CDR3 coding sequence is TGTGCCAGCAGTTACTCGGGGGCCAACTATGGCTACACCTTC. It codes for CASSYSGANYGYTF.

The chain has TRBV29-1 and TRBJ2-1; no clear D gene. V was cut by 6 bases and J by 0 bases, with 9 bases left in between. CDR3 length: 13 residues. Germline V gene data show CDR1 as SQVTM and CDR2 as ANQGSEA. CDR3 region: CSVGFSSYNEQFF. CDR3 DNA sequence: TGCAGCGTAGGGTTTAGCTCCTACAATGAGCAGTTCTTC.

This chain links TRBV19 with TRBJ1-4; D remains ambiguous. This CDR3 is built from 13 residues. Germline V lookup: CDR1 LNHDA, CDR2 SQIVND (reference sequence). The V end lost 8 bases, the J end lost 4 bases, and 11 bases lay between the germline ends. CDR3 loop: CASSDQINEKLFF. The CDR3 DNA sequence: TGTGCCAGTTCCGACCAGATTAATGAAAAACTGTTTTTT. Using reference TRBV19 and TRBJ1-4 for the parts outside the CDR3, the full variable domain is DGGITQSPKYLFRKEGQNVTLSCEQNLNHDAMYWYRQDPGQGLRLIYYSQIVNDFQKGDIAEGYSVSREKKESFPLTVTSAQKNPTAFYLCASSDQINEKLFFGSGTQLSVL.

This clonotype is large by share. V gene TRBV10-3 combines with J gene TRBJ2-3; D not resolved. The CDR3 covers 15 residues. The V and J ends lost 3 bases and 4 bases respectively, with 14 bases between them. Germline V gene lookup returns CDR1 ENHRY and CDR2 SYGVKD. CDR3 in amino acids: CAISDNLRRPDTQYF. The CDR3 DNA reads TGTGCCATCAGTGATAACCTTCGTCGACCAGATACGCAGTATTTT.

The chain couples TRBV29-1 to TRBJ2-1; D may be TRBD1 or TRBD2 (5 bases each). V was trimmed by 5 bases and J by 3 bases, leaving 11 bases between them. This CDR3 contains 13 residues. Germline V gene data show CDR1 as SQVTM and CDR2 as ANQGSEA. In nucleotides, the CDR3 is TGCAGCGTTCTTCGGGACCGCTACAATGAGCAGTTCTTC. It is translated as CSVLRDRYNEQFF.

The chain is built from TRBV28 and TRBJ1-6; no clear D. The V end lost 5 bases, the J end lost 9 bases, and 17 bases lay between the germline ends. The V gene's germline CDR1 is MDHEN and CDR2 SYDVKM. CDR3 size: 15 residues. This CDR3 is CASSPSGGMGSPLHF. The DNA of the CDR3 is TGTGCCAGCAGTCCCTCCGGCGGGATGGGTTCACCCCTCCACTTT.

This clonotype was seen a few times. CDR3 coding DNA: TGTGCTAGTGGTTTCTCGCCGTTGACTAGCGAGCCCGCTAATGAGCAGTTCTTC. Translating it yields CASGFSPLTSEPANEQFF. The chain has TRBV12-5 and TRBJ2-1, with TRBD2 matching 8 bases. V lost 3 bases, J lost 7 bases, and 17 bases stayed unmatched. The length of the CDR3 is 18 residues. Germline V gene data show CDR1 as LGHNT and CDR2 as FRNRAP.

This clonotype has a handful of counts. V gene TRBV24-1 combines with J gene TRBJ2-1, with TRBD2 identical over 8 bases. With V trimmed by 4 bases and J by 13 bases, 8 bases remained unmatched. Germline loops: CDR1 KGHDR, CDR2 SFDVKD. This CDR3 spans 13 amino acids. The CDR3: CATSESGGPYQFF. The CDR3, as DNA: TGTGCCACCAGTGAGAGCGGGGGCCCCTATCAGTTCTTC.